These T cell receptor beta chains were read from a single sample in a study of CD8 T cells in Susac syndrome. TCRdb independently ran MiXCR on the immunoSEQ multiplex PCR reads; one entry per CDR3 protein. The table includes around 150,000 distinct CDR3 sequences, 85% to 95% detected once. Sequencing input: CD4+ T cells from PBMCs. The source of these receptors is a human donor with Susac syndrome. Both conserved end residues are part of each CDR3. The D gene is left open where the match is weak. Clone size appears in some rows only: once, few, many, or a class for an expanded clone.

v_gene: TRBV6-6
abundance: -
d_gene: -
j_gene: TRBJ2-7
CDR3nt: TGTGCCAGCAGCCCAGCGGGCGTCAGCTCCTACGAGCAGTACTTC
CDR3aa: CASSPAGVSSYEQYF

v_gene: TRBV12-3/TRBV12-4
abundance: -
d_gene: -
j_gene: TRBJ2-1
CDR3nt: TGTGCCAGCAGTTTGCGACACCTTAACAATGAGCAGTTCTTC
CDR3aa: CASSLRHLNNEQFF

v_gene: TRBV4-1
abundance: -
d_gene: -
j_gene: TRBJ2-1
CDR3nt: TGCGCCAGCAGCCAAGAGGCCACGATTGCCTACAATGAGCAGTTCTTC
CDR3aa: CASSQEATIAYNEQFF

v_gene: TRBV29-1
abundance: -
d_gene: -
j_gene: TRBJ2-4
CDR3nt: TGCAGCGTTTCGGCCAGGGGAGGGAAAAACATTCAGTACTTC
CDR3aa: CSVSARGGKNIQYF

v_gene: TRBV20-1
abundance: few
d_gene: -
j_gene: TRBJ1-5
CDR3nt: TGCAGTGCTAGGATCAGCAGCAATCAGCCCCAGCATTTT
CDR3aa: CSARISSNQPQHF

v_gene: TRBV20-1
abundance: -
d_gene: -
j_gene: TRBJ1-2
CDR3nt: TGCAGTGCCCCCTTGGACGGAAACTATGGCTACACCTTC
CDR3aa: CSAPLDGNYGYTF

v_gene: TRBV19
abundance: -
d_gene: -
j_gene: TRBJ1-2
CDR3nt: TGTGCCAGTAGCACCCGGACCGGTAACTATGGCTACACCTTC
CDR3aa: CASSTRTGNYGYTF

v_gene: TRBV30
abundance: -
d_gene: -
j_gene: TRBJ2-1
CDR3nt: TGTGCCTGGAGATTGGACTTCAATGAGCAGTTCTTC
CDR3aa: CAWRLDFNEQFF

v_gene: TRBV20-1
abundance: -
d_gene: -
j_gene: TRBJ1-4
CDR3nt: TGCAGTGCTAGTCGGGCAGGGACTGAAAAACTGTTTTTT
CDR3aa: CSASRAGTEKLFF

v_gene: TRBV27
abundance: -
d_gene: TRBD1
j_gene: TRBJ1-1
CDR3nt: TGTGCCAGCAGTTTCTCACAGGGGACCACTGAAGCTTTCTTT
CDR3aa: CASSFSQGTTEAFF

v_gene: TRBV3-1
abundance: -
d_gene: -
j_gene: TRBJ1-1
CDR3nt: TGTGCCAGCAGCCAAGACAGGGTGAGAACTGAAGCTTTCTTT
CDR3aa: CASSQDRVRTEAFF

v_gene: TRBV3-1
abundance: -
d_gene: -
j_gene: TRBJ2-1
CDR3nt: TGTGCCAGCAGACCTTCGACGGGCGATGAGCAGTTCTTC
CDR3aa: CASRPSTGDEQFF

v_gene: TRBV20-1
abundance: -
d_gene: TRBD1
j_gene: TRBJ2-3
CDR3nt: TGCAGTGCCGCCCTAACGCATGGGACAGGGAGAGATACGCAGTATTTT
CDR3aa: CSAALTHGTGRDTQYF

v_gene: TRBV7-2
abundance: -
d_gene: TRBD2
j_gene: TRBJ2-5
CDR3nt: TGTGCCAGCAGCTTAGGCCTCATGCGGGGGGACCAAGAGACCCAGTACTTC
CDR3aa: CASSLGLMRGDQETQYF

v_gene: TRBV9
abundance: -
d_gene: -
j_gene: TRBJ1-2
CDR3nt: TGTGCCAGCAACGGAGGGAAAGGCTACACCTTC
CDR3aa: CASNGGKGYTF

v_gene: TRBV4-2
abundance: -
d_gene: -
j_gene: TRBJ1-1
CDR3nt: TGTGCCAGCAGCCGCGGCCAGGGAACTTTCTTT
CDR3aa: CASSRGQGTFF

v_gene: TRBV12-5
abundance: -
d_gene: TRBD2
j_gene: TRBJ2-1
CDR3nt: TGTGCTAGTGCCTTCTCCGGGACTAAGTTCTTC
CDR3aa: CASAFSGTKFF

v_gene: TRBV2
abundance: -
d_gene: -
j_gene: TRBJ2-5
CDR3nt: TGTGCCAGCAGTGAAGTAGAGACCCAGTACTTC
CDR3aa: CASSEVETQYF

v_gene: TRBV20-1
abundance: -
d_gene: -
j_gene: TRBJ1-1
CDR3nt: TGCAGTGCTAGAGACGTTCGTACCCCAGCCCGGAACACTGAAGCTTTCTTT
CDR3aa: CSARDVRTPARNTEAFF

v_gene: TRBV30
abundance: -
d_gene: -
j_gene: TRBJ1-2
CDR3nt: TGTGCCTGGAGTGACGGAAAGGGGCAGCGTGGCTACACCTTC
CDR3aa: CAWSDGKGQRGYTF

v_gene: TRBV5-1
abundance: -
d_gene: -
j_gene: TRBJ2-4
CDR3nt: TGCGCCAGCAGACGGTCTGGCATAGACATTCAGTACTTC
CDR3aa: CASRRSGIDIQYF

v_gene: TRBV6-1
abundance: -
d_gene: TRBD2
j_gene: TRBJ2-1
CDR3nt: TGTGCCAGCTTAGCGGGGGGTTGGAATGAGCAGTTCTTC
CDR3aa: CASLAGGWNEQFF

v_gene: TRBV20-1
abundance: once
d_gene: -
j_gene: TRBJ1-5
CDR3nt: TGCAGTGCTAGCGGTCAGTATGGGAACAATCAGCCCCAGCATTTT
CDR3aa: CSASGQYGNNQPQHF

v_gene: TRBV4-3
abundance: once
d_gene: -
j_gene: TRBJ2-3
CDR3nt: TGCGCCAGCAGCCAAGATATACCAGATACGCAGTATTTT
CDR3aa: CASSQDIPDTQYF

v_gene: TRBV30
abundance: few
d_gene: -
j_gene: TRBJ1-1
CDR3nt: TGTGCCTGGAGTGTTCTTTCGGCAGTGTTGAACACTGAAGCTTTCTTT
CDR3aa: CAWSVLSAVLNTEAFF

v_gene: TRBV4-3
abundance: -
d_gene: -
j_gene: TRBJ2-7
CDR3nt: TGCGCCAGCAGCCAAGTCGAGGGCAGGGGTTACGAGCAGTACTTC
CDR3aa: CASSQVEGRGYEQYF

v_gene: TRBV7-2
abundance: few
d_gene: -
j_gene: TRBJ1-2
CDR3nt: TGTGCCAGCTCGTGGGACTCGTATGGCTACACCTTC
CDR3aa: CASSWDSYGYTF

v_gene: TRBV4-3
abundance: -
d_gene: -
j_gene: TRBJ1-2
CDR3nt: TGCGCCAGCAGCCAAGTCGGAGATAACTATGGCTACACCTTC
CDR3aa: CASSQVGDNYGYTF

v_gene: TRBV4-3
abundance: -
d_gene: -
j_gene: TRBJ2-5
CDR3nt: TGCGCCAGCAGCCAAGACTGGGGCAGGGTAGAGACCCAGTACTTC
CDR3aa: CASSQDWGRVETQYF

v_gene: TRBV12-3/TRBV12-4
abundance: -
d_gene: TRBD2
j_gene: TRBJ2-3
CDR3nt: TGTGCCAGCAGTTTTCCCAAGCTAGCGGGGGCTACGGATACGCAGTATTTT
CDR3aa: CASSFPKLAGATDTQYF

v_gene: TRBV30
abundance: -
d_gene: -
j_gene: TRBJ1-1
CDR3nt: TGTGCCTGGGCCCCAGGTTACACTGAAGCTTTCTTT
CDR3aa: CAWAPGYTEAFF

v_gene: TRBV20-1
abundance: -
d_gene: -
j_gene: TRBJ2-1
CDR3nt: TGCAGTGCTAGTAGCCTAGCGAGAGGTAATGAGCAGTTCTTC
CDR3aa: CSASSLARGNEQFF

v_gene: TRBV11-2
abundance: -
d_gene: TRBD1
j_gene: TRBJ1-1
CDR3nt: TGTGCCAGCAGCCCAGGGACAGGGTATGACACTGAAGCTTTCTTT
CDR3aa: CASSPGTGYDTEAFF

v_gene: TRBV2
abundance: -
d_gene: TRBD2
j_gene: TRBJ2-1
CDR3nt: TGTGCCAGCAGAGCGACCCCGGGACTAGTCACTGGGAAGTTCTTC
CDR3aa: CASRATPGLVTGKFF

v_gene: TRBV12-3/TRBV12-4
abundance: -
d_gene: -
j_gene: TRBJ2-1
CDR3nt: TGTGCCAGCACCTTTACGGCCGGGGGCTACAATGAGCAGTTCTTC
CDR3aa: CASTFTAGGYNEQFF

v_gene: TRBV2
abundance: -
d_gene: -
j_gene: TRBJ1-3
CDR3nt: TGTGCCAGTGACAGAATCTCTGGAAACACCATATATTTT
CDR3aa: CASDRISGNTIYF

v_gene: TRBV7-9
abundance: -
d_gene: -
j_gene: TRBJ2-5
CDR3nt: TGTGCCAGCAGCTTAGGCTCAGGAGAGACCCAGTACTTC
CDR3aa: CASSLGSGETQYF

v_gene: TRBV10-3
abundance: -
d_gene: TRBD1
j_gene: TRBJ2-2
CDR3nt: TGTGCCACGGGACAGGGGAACACCGGGGAGCTGTTTTTT
CDR3aa: CATGQGNTGELFF

v_gene: TRBV30
abundance: -
d_gene: -
j_gene: TRBJ1-2
CDR3nt: TGTGCCTGGAGTGTACCCGGGAACTATGGCTACACCTTC
CDR3aa: CAWSVPGNYGYTF

v_gene: TRBV9
abundance: -
d_gene: TRBD1
j_gene: TRBJ1-6
CDR3nt: TGTGCCAGCAGCGTCCGGGACAGTTATAATTCACCCCTCCACTTT
CDR3aa: CASSVRDSYNSPLHF

v_gene: TRBV12-3/TRBV12-4
abundance: -
d_gene: -
j_gene: TRBJ1-2
CDR3nt: TGTGCCAGCAGTTTAACCGACAGCAGCTATGGCTACACCTTC
CDR3aa: CASSLTDSSYGYTF

v_gene: TRBV7-8
abundance: -
d_gene: -
j_gene: TRBJ2-7
CDR3nt: TGTGCCAGCAGCAAAGCCCCCGGACTCGACTACGAGCAGTACTTC
CDR3aa: CASSKAPGLDYEQYF